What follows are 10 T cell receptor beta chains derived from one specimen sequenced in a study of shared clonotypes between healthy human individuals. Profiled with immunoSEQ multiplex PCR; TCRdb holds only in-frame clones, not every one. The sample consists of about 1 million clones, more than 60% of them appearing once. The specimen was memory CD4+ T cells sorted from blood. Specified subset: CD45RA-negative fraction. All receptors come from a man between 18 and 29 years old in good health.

DNA for the CDR3: TGCGCCAGCAGCCGATCCTCGACGGGAGTGGGTGAGACCCAGTACTTC. Translated: CASSRSSTGVGETQYF. The chain joins TRBV4-1 to TRBJ2-5; TRBD2 is a possible D gene (6 bases). Germline V gene data show CDR1 as MGHRA and CDR2 as YSYEKL. The CDR3 loop spans 16 amino acids. Trimming stripped 4 bases from V and 5 bases from J, with 20 bases between.

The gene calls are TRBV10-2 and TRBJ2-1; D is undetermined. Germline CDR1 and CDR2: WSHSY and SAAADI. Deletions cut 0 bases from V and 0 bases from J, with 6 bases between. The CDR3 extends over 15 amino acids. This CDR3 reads CASSESSGSYNEQFF. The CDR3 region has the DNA TGCGCCAGCAGTGAGTCCTCGGGCTCCTACAATGAGCAGTTCTTC.

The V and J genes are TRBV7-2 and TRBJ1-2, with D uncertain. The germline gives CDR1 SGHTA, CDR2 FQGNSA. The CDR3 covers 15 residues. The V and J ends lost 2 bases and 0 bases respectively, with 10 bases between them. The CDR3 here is CASSLKAITNYGYTF. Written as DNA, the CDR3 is TGTGCCAGCAGCTTAAAGGCCATCACTAACTATGGCTACACCTTC.

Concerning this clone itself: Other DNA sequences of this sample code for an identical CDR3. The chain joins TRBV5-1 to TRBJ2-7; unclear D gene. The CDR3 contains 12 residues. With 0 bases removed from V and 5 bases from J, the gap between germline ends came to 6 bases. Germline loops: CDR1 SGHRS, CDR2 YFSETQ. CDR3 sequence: CASSLEGNEQYF. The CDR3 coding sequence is TGCGCCAGCAGCTTGGAAGGGAACGAGCAGTACTTC.

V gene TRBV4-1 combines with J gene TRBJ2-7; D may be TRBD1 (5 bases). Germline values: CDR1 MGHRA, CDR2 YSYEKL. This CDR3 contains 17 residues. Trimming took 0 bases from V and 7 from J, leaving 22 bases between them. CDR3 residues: CASSQDLLRGTKEEQYF. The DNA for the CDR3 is TGCGCCAGCAGCCAAGATCTTCTTAGGGGCACCAAGGAAGAGCAGTACTTC.

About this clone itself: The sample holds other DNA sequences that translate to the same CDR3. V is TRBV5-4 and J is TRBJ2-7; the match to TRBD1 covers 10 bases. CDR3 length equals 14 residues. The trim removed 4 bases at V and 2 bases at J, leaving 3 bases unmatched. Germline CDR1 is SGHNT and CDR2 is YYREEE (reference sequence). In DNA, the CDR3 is TGTGCCAGCAGCCGGGGACAGGGGCCCTACGAGCAGTACTTC. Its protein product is CASSRGQGPYEQYF.

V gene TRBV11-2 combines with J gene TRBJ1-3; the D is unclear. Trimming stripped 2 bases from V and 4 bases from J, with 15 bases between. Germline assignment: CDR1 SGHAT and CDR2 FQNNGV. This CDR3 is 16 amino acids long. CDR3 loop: CASSLRGTPDGNTIYF. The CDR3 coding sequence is TGTGCCAGCAGCTTACGGGGAACGCCTGACGGAAACACCATATATTTT.

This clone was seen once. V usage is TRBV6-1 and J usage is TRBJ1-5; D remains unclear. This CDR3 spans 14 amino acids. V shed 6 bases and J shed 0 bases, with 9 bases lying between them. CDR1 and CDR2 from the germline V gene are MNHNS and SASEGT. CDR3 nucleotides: TGTGCCAGCAGGGGATTAGATAGCAATCAGCCCCAGCATTTT. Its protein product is CASRGLDSNQPQHF.

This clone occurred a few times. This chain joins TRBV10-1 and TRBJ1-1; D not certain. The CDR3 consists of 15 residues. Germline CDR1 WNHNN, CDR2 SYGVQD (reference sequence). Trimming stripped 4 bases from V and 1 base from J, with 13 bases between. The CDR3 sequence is CASSATRAQNTEAFF. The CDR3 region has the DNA TGCGCCAGCAGTGCGACCCGGGCGCAGAACACTGAAGCTTTCTTT.

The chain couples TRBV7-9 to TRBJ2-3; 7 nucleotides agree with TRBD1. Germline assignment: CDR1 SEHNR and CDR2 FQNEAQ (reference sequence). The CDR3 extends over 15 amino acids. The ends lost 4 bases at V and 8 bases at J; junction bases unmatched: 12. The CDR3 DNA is TGTGCCAGCAGCTCTACGGGACAGTTTACTGGTACGCAGTATTTT. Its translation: CASSSTGQFTGTQYF.